This TCR beta chain is drawn from a study of response to subunit inactivated influenza vaccine. General study points: There was a suggestion from the authors that each seasonal influenza vaccination recruits few new T cells.

Via MiXCR, TCRdb re-called the RT-PCR reads, giving one row per CDR3 protein. The sample yields about 800,000 distinct CDR3 sequences, over 20% seen once. Trimming shortened V by 0 bases and J by 4 bases, and 3 bases separated the two germline ends. CDR3 size: 12 residues. The germline CDR1 and CDR2 sequences are ENHRY and SYGVKD. Note on this clonotype: The antigen remains undetermined.

This chain connects TRBV10-3 to TRBJ1-2; no definite D call. The sequence derives from a man between 45 and 60 years old who received an inactivated influenza vaccine. Sample: PBMCs from blood, taken 4 to 6 days after vaccination. CDR3 loop: CAISESTYGYTF. CDR3 in DNA: TGTGCCATCAGTGAGTCGACCTATGGCTACACCTTC.